This T cell receptor beta chain was sequenced in a study of Ad26.COV2.S vaccination and SARS-CoV-2 variants. The study, taken as a whole, reports: Estimates derived from TCR breadth and depth analyses may have underestimated total T cell responses.

On this clone: The antigen is not known.

This sample's treatment: about 20 received Ad26.COV2.S at low or high dose, single or two shots; roughly five received placebo; per-sample allocation not given. It was on day 63 after the first vaccine or placebo injection that samples were taken. Assay: immunoSEQ multiplex PCR; the TCRdb copy retains only in-frame clones and omits some. The sample lists 350,000 to 450,000 clones; roughly 85% were seen once. Trimming took off 4 bases at V and 0 bases at J, with 10 bases between the two ends. The CDR3 contains 15 residues. Per the germline V gene, CDR1 is SGHRS and CDR2 is YFSETQ. This clonotype was sampled from a person between 18 and 60 years old who received the Ad26.COV2.S COVID-19 vaccine or a placebo. This chain joins TRBV5-1 and TRBJ2-2; maybe TRBD2 (6 bases). The material was peripheral blood, obtained in a trial of Ad26.COV2.S vaccine versus placebo. CDR3: CASSAGPPNTGELFF. The CDR3 nucleotides read TGCGCCAGCAGCGCGGGACCCCCGAACACCGGGGAGCTGTTTTTT.